The rows below give T cell receptor beta chains drawn from one sample of a study of identical twins' blood T cells. MiXCR, applied by TCRdb to the 5' RACE reads, yields one record per CDR3 protein. The sample consists of about 370,000 distinct CDR3 sequences, about 28% of them appearing once. Sequencing used PBMCs. Receptors were obtained from a woman aged 18-49 years in good health. Both conserved end residues are part of each CDR3. D genes are given only for firm matches. Clone size, where shown, is once, few, many, or a class for clones that have expanded.

>.|.|TRBJ2-1|13|TRBV11-2
TGTGCCAGCAGGAGCGGGCTTAACAATGAGCAGTTCTTC
CASRSGLNNEQFF
>TRBD1|few|TRBJ1-1|15|TRBV5-1
TGCGCCAGCAGCTGGGGACAGGGGAAGAACACTGAAGCTTTCTTT
CASSWGQGKNTEAFF
>.|many|TRBJ2-3|15|TRBV29-1
TGCAGCGTTGTCCATCCAGCGAGAAACACAGATACGCAGTATTTT
CSVVHPARNTDTQYF
>.|.|TRBJ2-1|14|TRBV11-3
TGTGCCAGCAGCAGGAACTCCCTGTACAATGAGCAGTTCTTC
CASSRNSLYNEQFF
>TRBD1|.|TRBJ1-2|13|TRBV11-2
TGTGCCAGCACTGTGACAGGGGAAGGTTGCTACACCTTC
CASTVTGEGCYTF
>.|.|TRBJ1-3|14|TRBV10-2
TGCGCCAGCAGTGGGACCGGCTCTGGAAACACCATATATTTT
CASSGTGSGNTIYF
>TRBD1|.|TRBJ2-5|13|TRBV10-3
TGTGCCATCCAAGGGACAGCGAAAGAGACCCAGTACTTC
CAIQGTAKETQYF
>TRBD1|.|TRBJ1-6|12|TRBV19
TGTGCCAGTACCCCAGGGGGTTTAGTCCTCCACTTT
CASTPGGLVLHF
>.|.|TRBJ2-2|10|TRBV2
TGTGCCAGCAGGGTCGGGGAGCTGTTTTTT
CASRVGELFF
>.|.|TRBJ1-2|11|TRBV29-1
TGCAGCGTTGAGGGGGTAGGGGGCTACACCTTC
CSVEGVGGYTF
>.|.|TRBJ2-3|12|TRBV20-1
TGCAGTGCCATCCCAGAGTTAGATACGCAGTATTTT
CSAIPELDTQYF
>.|.|TRBJ1-3|14|TRBV19
TGTGCCAGTAGGACAGGAGCCTCTGGAAACACCATATATTTT
CASRTGASGNTIYF
>.|.|TRBJ1-3|15|TRBV7-8
TGTGCCAGCAGCTTAGGCCAGGGAGCTCTAAACACCATATATTTT
CASSLGQGALNTIYF
>.|many|TRBJ2-5|14|TRBV4-2
TGTGCCAGCAGCCAACTTACTAGCCCAGAGACCCAGTACTTC
CASSQLTSPETQYF
>.|.|TRBJ2-7|13|TRBV18
TGTGCCAGCTCACCAGGGGGAGTTAGTGAGCAGTACTTC
CASSPGGVSEQYF
>.|.|TRBJ1-1|15|TRBV11-3
TGTGCCAGCAGCCCCCGACGGAAACTGAACACTGAAGCTTTCTTT
CASSPRRKLNTEAFF
>.|few|TRBJ1-2|13|TRBV5-6
TGTGCCAGCAGCCCGGACGGGATCTATGGCTACACCTTC
CASSPDGIYGYTF
>.|.|TRBJ1-5|18|TRBV18
TGTGCCAGCTCACCGGCGATCGGTGTGGGTGGTGGCAATCAGCCCCAGCATTTT
CASSPAIGVGGGNQPQHF
>TRBD1|.|TRBJ1-2|14|TRBV20-1
TGCAGTGCTAGGACATCCGGGACAGGCTATGGCTACACCTTC
CSARTSGTGYGYTF
>.|.|TRBJ1-2|13|TRBV6-4
TGTGCCAGCAGTGACTGGAGGCACTATGGCTACACCTTC
CASSDWRHYGYTF
>.|.|TRBJ2-7|17|TRBV6-2/TRBV6-3
TGTGCCAGCAGTTACGTCCTATCCGGGTCACTTAGTAGAGAGCAGTACTTC
CASSYVLSGSLSREQYF
>TRBD2|few|TRBJ2-7|16|TRBV18
TGTGCCAGCTCTCCTCTAAGGCTAGCGGGCTCCTACGAGAAGTACTTC
CASSPLRLAGSYEKYF
>.|.|TRBJ2-6|15|TRBV20-1
TGCAGTGCTCAGAGGGGATCCACTGGGGCCAACGTCCTGACTTTC
CSAQRGSTGANVLTF
>.|few|TRBJ2-1|16|TRBV3-1
TGTGCCAGCAGCCTCGGCGGGGGCCGGTCCTACAATGAGCAGTTCTTC
CASSLGGGRSYNEQFF
>.|few|TRBJ2-1|12|TRBV19
TGTGCCAGTAACGGAGGCTACAATGAGCAGTTCTTC
CASNGGYNEQFF
>TRBD1|.|TRBJ1-6|19|TRBV25-1
TGTGCCAGCAGTGGGGACAGGGGTCCACAAGATCCCTATAATTCACCCCTCCACTTT
CASSGDRGPQDPYNSPLHF
>.|few|TRBJ1-2|17|TRBV4-1
TGCGCCAGCAGCCAAACCCCACTAGTGTTCTCTAACTATGGCTACACCTTC
CASSQTPLVFSNYGYTF
>.|.|TRBJ2-1|13|TRBV6-2/TRBV6-3
TGTGCCAGCAGACTCAATTTGAACAATGAGCAGTTCTTC
CASRLNLNNEQFF
>.|few|TRBJ1-5|15|TRBV7-2
TGTGCCAGCAGCTTAAGCGGAGGAATGGGTCAGCCCCAGCATTTT
CASSLSGGMGQPQHF
>.|.|TRBJ2-7|10|TRBV6-6
TGTGCCAGCGGGTGGGTCGAGCAGTACTTC
CASGWVEQYF